This TCR beta chain came from a study of cytomegalovirus exposure and HLA in healthy donors. The study's findings and limits: Accurate predictions that matched the HLA-A and HLA-B alleles of most subjects were reportedly made from TCR beta sequences. Trimming of TCR beta V- and J-genes showed a link, identified in a later analysis, to a missense DCLRE1C variant.

This clone was counted only a few times. The target antigen is unknown. PCR amplification relied on 60 Vbeta primers (plus 13 Jbeta primers). Assay used: immunoSEQ multiplex PCR; TCRdb lists only in-frame clones, some missing. This sample carries about 130,000 clones, roughly four fifths of them seen once, and the ten largest clones take roughly 7%. CDR3 length: 13 residues. CDR1 and CDR2 from the germline V gene are SGHTA and FQGTGA. Trimming at V came to 5 bases and at J to 7 bases, leaving 3 bases not matched to a gene. This sequence was found in a male donor in good health and CMV-seronegative. The chain uses TRBV7-3 and TRBJ2-2; 8 positions agree with TRBD1. Sequencing was performed on PBMCs. Here the CDR3 reads CASSQGAIGELFF. The CDR3 region has the DNA TGTGCCAGCAGCCAGGGGGCTATCGGGGAGCTGTTTTTT.